This TCR beta chain is from a study of T-cell reconstitution after alpha-beta-depleted transplantation in children. Study-level results: Several hundred expanded graft clones reportedly gave rise to the alpha-beta T cells present about two months after transplant. T-cell numbers and diversity, one year after transplant, stemmed largely from T cells that were newly produced. There were some patients whose high TCRbeta diversity at day 60 came from surviving recipient T cells and thymic progenitors.

Unique molecular identifiers were incorporated when the TCRbeta library was constructed. TCRdb recomputed calls from the PCR reads with MiXCR, one row per CDR3 protein. In the table there are 450,000 to 550,000 distinct CDR3 sequences, roughly an eighth of which are singletons. In this sample, this clonotype turned up a few times. The target antigen is unknown. Germline V lookup: CDR1 SGHRS, CDR2 YFSETQ. J was trimmed by 3 bases and V by 4 bases; bases with no gene match: 9. The CDR3 is 16 residues long. This chain links TRBV5-1 with TRBJ1-2, with 10 positions matching TRBD1. The sequence derives from a female patient aged 2 to 10 who had a stem cell transplant for aplastic anemia, so the T cells may come from the graft donor. The input for sequencing was PBMCs, mostly from graft donor cells, taken 180 days after TCRalphabeta/CD19-depleted stem cell transplant. The CDR3 sequence is CASSPWTGGMDYGYTF. Written as DNA, the CDR3 is TGCGCCAGCAGCCCATGGACAGGGGGAATGGACTATGGCTACACCTTC.